The rows below give T cell receptor beta chains drawn from one sample of a study of cytomegalovirus exposure and HLA in healthy donors. Sequencing was performed with immunoSEQ multiplex PCR; in TCRdb, only in-frame clones are kept and a portion is missing. The sample records about 78,000 clones, approximately 70% being singletons. Sequencing was performed on PBMCs. These receptors originate from a woman between 40 and 55 years old in good health and CMV-seropositive. CDR3s include the opening cysteine and the closing phenylalanine or tryptophan. The D gene is left open where the match is weak. Size is stated for part of the rows, as once, few or many counts, or as a class when the clone is expanded.

j_call cdr3_length clone_size v_call d_call cdr3_nt cdr3_aa
TRBJ1-1 16 NA TRBV30 NA TGTGCCTGGAGTCTCTTCTTGGACATCAGGAGCACTGAAGCTTTCTTT CAWSLFLDIRSTEAFF
TRBJ1-6 15 NA TRBV28 NA TGTGCCAGCAGTTTTAGTGCATCCTATAATTCACCCCTCCACTTT CASSFSASYNSPLHF
TRBJ2-3 15 NA TRBV7-9 NA TGTGCCAGCAGCTTAGTCTGGGGCGCCACAGATACGCAGTATTTT CASSLVWGATDTQYF
TRBJ2-4 17 NA TRBV19 TRBD1 TGTGCCAGTAGTGCCCTCACCGGGACAGGGGGCAAAAACATTCAGTACTTC CASSALTGTGGKNIQYF
TRBJ2-1 13 NA TRBV27 NA TGTGCCAGCAGTTTCCAGGGGTGGAATGAGCAGTTCTTC CASSFQGWNEQFF
TRBJ1-1 16 NA TRBV23-1 NA TGCGCCAGCAGTCAATCGATCCGGTCGGTGAACACTGAAGCTTTCTTT CASSQSIRSVNTEAFF
TRBJ2-7 14 NA TRBV11-2 NA TGTGCCAGCAGCTTGGGGGCAGTGACCTACGAGCAGTACTTC CASSLGAVTYEQYF
TRBJ2-1 14 NA TRBV27 NA TGTGCCAGCAGCGCAGTCCCGGGGGGCGATGAGCAGTTCTTC CASSAVPGGDEQFF
TRBJ2-5 15 NA TRBV2 NA TGTGCCAGCAGTGAAACAGGGAAGTACCAAGAGACCCAGTACTTC CASSETGKYQETQYF
TRBJ2-1 15 few TRBV5-5 TRBD1 TGTGCCAGCAGCTCGGGACAGGGGGTATACAATGAGCAGTTCTTC CASSSGQGVYNEQFF
TRBJ1-1 16 NA TRBV10-2 NA TGCGCCAGCAGTGAGACAGGGTCCAGTCGGAGCACTGAAGCTTTCTTT CASSETGSSRSTEAFF
TRBJ2-7 16 once TRBV14 TRBD2 TGTGCCAGCAGCCAAGGGGCTAGCGGATTCACCTACGAGCAGTACTTC CASSQGASGFTYEQYF
TRBJ1-3 16 NA TRBV7-9 TRBD1 TGTGCCAGCAGCTTATTCGGGACAGAGGCAGGAAACACCATATATTTT CASSLFGTEAGNTIYF
TRBJ1-2 13 NA TRBV30 NA TGTGCCTGGAGTGGAACACGAAGCTATGGCTACACCTTC CAWSGTRSYGYTF
TRBJ1-2 13 few TRBV7-9 NA TGTGCCAGCAGCGGGGCATTGGATTATGGCTACACCTTC CASSGALDYGYTF
TRBJ1-5 13 NA TRBV2 NA TGTGCCAGCAGTGGAGGCGAGAATCAGCCCCAGCATTTT CASSGGENQPQHF
TRBJ1-6 16 NA TRBV7-9 TRBD1 TGTTCCAGCAGCCGCGGACAGGGCTCCTATAATTCACCCCTCCACTTT CSSSRGQGSYNSPLHF
TRBJ1-2 15 NA TRBV6-1 TRBD1 TGTGCCAGCATCGAGGATTCAGGGGGCCACCATGGCTACACCTTC CASIEDSGGHHGYTF
TRBJ1-2 11 NA TRBV2 NA TGTGCCAGCAGTTACAGCTATGGCTACACCTTC CASSYSYGYTF
TRBJ1-1 11 NA TRBV7-2 NA TGTGCCAGCAGCAGGGGTACTGAAGCTTTCTTT CASSRGTEAFF
TRBJ2-3 16 NA TRBV7-2 NA TGTGCCAGCAGCCCAAGGTGGGACTCCCTGACAGATACGCAGTATTTT CASSPRWDSLTDTQYF
TRBJ1-1 15 many TRBV7-9 NA TGTGCCAGCAGCCCAGGAGCGGATCTGAACACTGAAGCTTTCTTT CASSPGADLNTEAFF
TRBJ1-2 13 NA TRBV30 NA TGTGCCTGGAGTGGGGCAAATTTGGATGGCTACCCCTTC CAWSGANLDGYPF
TRBJ2-5 11 NA TRBV2 NA TGTGCCAGCAAGGGGTGGGAGACCCAGTACTTC CASKGWETQYF
TRBJ1-2 14 NA TRBV5-1 TRBD1 TGCGCCAGCAGCCTAGGACAGGGAAGGGATGGCTACACCTTC CASSLGQGRDGYTF
TRBJ1-2 12 NA TRBV30 NA TGTGCCTGGAATCCTCCGGGATATGGCTACACCTTC CAWNPPGYGYTF
TRBJ2-3 13 NA TRBV7-9 NA TGTGCCAGCAGCCCCCCCCTCACAGATACGCAGTATTTT CASSPPLTDTQYF
TRBJ1-3 15 NA TRBV5-1 NA TGCGCCAGCAGCCCATCGGACAGCTCTGGGTACACCATATATTTT CASSPSDSSGYTIYF
TRBJ2-7 14 NA TRBV7-2 NA TGTGCCAGCAACCCGGGACTGTGGGCCTACGAGCAGTACTTC CASNPGLWAYEQYF
TRBJ2-1 17 NA TRBV4-1 TRBD1 TGCGCCAGCAGCCATCAGGACAGGGGGCTTGGCATGGATGAGCAGTTCTTC CASSHQDRGLGMDEQFF
TRBJ2-7 14 few TRBV10-2 NA TGCGCCAGCAGGCGGGGGCCTCAACCCTACGAGCAGTACTTC CASRRGPQPYEQYF
TRBJ1-1 14 NA TRBV6-5 NA TGTGCCAGCAGTTACTCCAGGACACGCATGGAAGCTTTCTTT CASSYSRTRMEAFF
TRBJ2-1 13 once TRBV6-1 NA TGTGCCAGCAGTGAAGAGACACACAGTAAGCAGTTCTTC CASSEETHSKQFF
TRBJ1-1 12 few TRBV9 NA TGTGCCAGCAGCGTAGTTGGGGCGAAAGCTTTCTTT CASSVVGAKAFF
TRBJ2-6 20 NA TRBV5-1 TRBD1 TGCGCCAGCAGCTTGGAACAGGGGATAGGCCTTGGGGCTGGGGCCAACGTCCTGACTTTC CASSLEQGIGLGAGANVLTF
TRBJ1-1 15 NA TRBV5-1 NA TGCGCCAGCAGCCAACCCGGACAGTTCGCCACTGAAGCTTTCTTT CASSQPGQFATEAFF
TRBJ1-6 15 NA TRBV5-1 NA TGCGCCAGCAGCTTTCAGGGAGGGGGGAATTCACCCCTCCACTTT CASSFQGGGNSPLHF
TRBJ2-5 14 NA TRBV5-1 TRBD2 TGCGCCAGCACCCCGGGGGGGGCCCAAGAGACCCAGTACTTC CASTPGGAQETQYF
TRBJ1-1 15 NA TRBV28 NA TGTGCCAGCAGTCCCCGAATGGGGGGTGCCACTGAAGCTTTCTTT CASSPRMGGATEAFF
TRBJ2-2 15 NA TRBV30 NA TGTGCCTGGAGAGTTCATACTCTTAACACCGGGGAGCTGTTTTTT CAWRVHTLNTGELFF
TRBJ2-3 14 few TRBV9 NA TGTGCCAGCAATTTCGGGGGTAGCACAGATACGCAGTATTTT CASNFGGSTDTQYF
TRBJ2-5 14 NA TRBV2 TRBD1 TGTGCCAGCCGGCTAGACAGGGGGCAAGAGACCCAGTACTTC CASRLDRGQETQYF
TRBJ2-7 15 NA TRBV5-4 NA TGTGCCAGCAGCTTGGACGGGTACCATGGCTACGAGCAGTACTTC CASSLDGYHGYEQYF
TRBJ2-7 13 NA TRBV7-7 TRBD1 TGTGCTAGCAGCAAGGGACAGGGCTACGAGCAGTACTTC CASSKGQGYEQYF
TRBJ1-2 14 NA TRBV9 NA TGTGCCAGCAGCCCGCGGACAGCTAACTATGGCTACACCTTC CASSPRTANYGYTF
TRBJ2-4 17 NA TRBV10-3 NA TGTGCCATCTCCTCCGCCACTGTAGGGGTAGCCAAAAACATTCAGTACTTC CAISSATVGVAKNIQYF
TRBJ2-3 13 NA TRBV9 NA TGTGCCAGCGGTGACAGGCCCACAGATACGCAGTATTTT CASGDRPTDTQYF
TRBJ2-3 15 NA TRBV5-8 TRBD2 TGTGCCAGCAGTCTTGGACTAGCAGCCACAGATACGCAGTATTTT CASSLGLAATDTQYF
TRBJ2-3 17 NA TRBV13 TRBD2 TGTGCCAGCAGCTTAGGCCCCCTAGCGGGAGTGGCAGATACGCAGTATTTT CASSLGPLAGVADTQYF
TRBJ1-4 13 few TRBV4-1 NA TGCGCCAGCAGCCAATGGTTTCGGGAAAAACTGTTTTTT CASSQWFREKLFF
TRBJ2-3 11 few TRBV30 NA TGTGCCTGGAGTGTTGTTGAGACGCAGTATTTT CAWSVVETQYF
TRBJ2-6 17 NA TRBV27 TRBD2 TGTGCCAGCAGTTCGACTAGCGGGAGCTCTGGGGCCAACGTCCTGACTTTC CASSSTSGSSGANVLTF
TRBJ2-7 15 many TRBV25-1 NA TGTGCCAGCAGTTTCTGGACAGAGAGCTCCTACGAGCAGTACTTC CASSFWTESSYEQYF
TRBJ2-2 17 NA TRBV4-2 NA TGTGCCAGCAGCCAACGCCCACCTCCTCTAGACACCGGGGAGCTGTTTTTT CASSQRPPPLDTGELFF
TRBJ2-1 14 NA TRBV2 NA TGTGCCAGCATTAAAGAGAGCGCCTACAATGAGCAGTTCTTC CASIKESAYNEQFF
TRBJ2-7 15 once TRBV11-2 NA TGTGCCAGCAGCTTAGGGGTAGCAGAGTCCTACGAGCAGTACTTC CASSLGVAESYEQYF
TRBJ1-2 12 NA TRBV5-5 TRBD1 TGTGCCAGCAGCTTGGGGACAGGCTTTCCCACCTTC CASSLGTGFPTF